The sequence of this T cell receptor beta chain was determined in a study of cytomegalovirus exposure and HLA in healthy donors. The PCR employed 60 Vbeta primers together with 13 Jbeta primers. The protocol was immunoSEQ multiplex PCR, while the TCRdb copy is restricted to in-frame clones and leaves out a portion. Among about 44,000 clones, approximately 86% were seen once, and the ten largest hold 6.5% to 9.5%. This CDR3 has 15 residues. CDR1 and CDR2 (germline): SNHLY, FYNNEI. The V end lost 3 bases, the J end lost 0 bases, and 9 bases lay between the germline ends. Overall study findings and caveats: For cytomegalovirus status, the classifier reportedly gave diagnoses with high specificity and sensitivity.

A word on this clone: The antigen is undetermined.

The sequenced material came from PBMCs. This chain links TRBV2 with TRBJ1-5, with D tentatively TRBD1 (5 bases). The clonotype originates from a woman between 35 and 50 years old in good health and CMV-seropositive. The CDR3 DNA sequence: TGTGCCAGCAGTGAGCGACAGCTTAGCAATCAGCCCCAGCATTTT. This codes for CASSERQLSNQPQHF.